Each of the 19 T cell receptor beta chains below was sequenced from the same sample in a study of radiation and T cells in renal cell carcinoma. Time point: baseline pretreatment blood. Treatment denoted: 15 Gy SBRT to primary tumor, nephrectomy 4 weeks later. Profiled with immunoSEQ multiplex PCR; TCRdb holds only in-frame clones, not every one. The top ten hold about 3% of the sample, which has 100,000 to 150,000 clones, approximately 80% seen once. The material sequenced was blood, taken from a patient whose treatment included radiotherapy and nephrectomy. These receptors all stem from a woman aged 55-70 years with renal cell carcinoma.

The chain couples TRBV5-1 to TRBJ1-1, with 7 positions matching TRBD1. V lost 4 bases to trimming and J lost 4 bases; unmatched junction nucleotides: 10. Per germline, CDR1 SGHRS and CDR2 YFSETQ. The CDR3 spans 15 residues. The DNA of the CDR3 is TGCGCCAGCAGCGTGCGACAGGGCCAAAGCACTGAAGCTTTCTTT. It is translated as CASSVRQGQSTEAFF.

This clone was seen only once. This chain joins TRBV18 and TRBJ2-5; TRBD1 aligns across 9 bases. The germline gives CDR1 KGHSH, CDR2 LQKENI. The CDR3 has 14 residues. V shed 4 bases and J 5 bases; nucleotides not matched to a gene: 5. The CDR3 DNA sequence: TGTGCCAGCTCACGGGACAGGGAAGGGGAGACCCAGTACTTC. Its protein is CASSRDREGETQYF.

This chain uses TRBV18 with TRBJ2-1; 10 positions match TRBD1. CDR3 length: 15 amino acids. The V gene's germline CDR1 is KGHSH and CDR2 LQKENI. After removal of 6 bases from V and 7 bases from J, the junction contained 9 bases not matched to a gene. The CDR3 DNA reads as TGTGCCAGCTCCAGCAAGACAGGGGGCTTTAATGAGCAGTTCTTC. Its protein is CASSSKTGGFNEQFF.

V and J are TRBV7-2 and TRBJ2-7; D not resolved. The V gene lost 4 bases and the J gene lost 5 bases, with 9 bases spanning the gap. Germline V gene lookup returns CDR1 SGHTA and CDR2 FQGNSA. The CDR3 runs 12 residues. CDR3 loop: CASSSQYHEQYF. The CDR3 DNA follows: TGTGCCAGCAGCTCGCAGTACCACGAGCAGTACTTC.

This clone was seen only once. The chain is built from TRBV15 and TRBJ2-7; TRBD1 matches at 7 bases. CDR3 length: 15 amino acids. With 0 bases clipped from V and 3 bases from J, the junction kept 5 bases outside the gene matches. In germline, CDR1 is LNHNV, CDR2 YYDKDF (reference sequence). The CDR3 nucleotides are TGTGCCACCAGCAGAGATTCGGGACAGCACTACGAGCAGTACTTC. Encoded protein: CATSRDSGQHYEQYF. Looking up the rest from reference TRBV15 and TRBJ2-7 gives the full variable domain: DAMVIQNPRYQVTQFGKPVTLSCSQTLNHNVMYWYQQKSSQAPKLLFHYYDKDFNNEADTPDNFQSRRPNTSFCFLDIRSPGLGDTAMYLCATSRDSGQHYEQYFGPGTRLTVT.

The chain uses TRBV19 and TRBJ1-3; D remains unclear. CDR3 length: 17 amino acids. Germline V CDR1 and CDR2: LNHDA, SQIVND (reference sequence). The V end lost 2 bases, the J end lost 0 bases, and 14 bases lay between the germline ends. The CDR3 DNA reads as TGTGCCAGTAGTATACGGCGGGAACCGAGCTCTGGAAACACCATATATTTT. Translated, it gives CASSIRREPSSGNTIYF.

This sequence joins TRBV18 and TRBJ1-1, with TRBD1 as a possible D gene (5 bases). Per germline, CDR1 KGHSH and CDR2 LQKENI. Deletions cut 5 bases from V and 2 bases from J, with 15 bases between. The CDR3 is made up of 15 amino acids. CDR3 bases: TGTGCCAGCTCAGAACCACAGACAGAAAACACTGAAGCTTTCTTT. Protein: CASSEPQTENTEAFF. Based on the CDR3 plus reference TRBV18 and TRBJ1-1, the full variable domain is NAGVMQNPRHLVRRRGQEARLRCSPMKGHSHVYWYRQLPEEGLKFMVYLQKENIIDESGMPKERFSAEFPKEGPSILRIQQVVRGDSAAYFCASSEPQTENTEAFFGQGTRLTVV.

The chain has TRBV15 and TRBJ2-6; maybe TRBD2 (5 bases). The V and J ends lost 4 bases and 0 bases respectively, with 19 bases between them. In germline, CDR1 is LNHNV, CDR2 YYDKDF (reference sequence). The CDR3 is 19 amino acids. The CDR3 DNA follows: TGTGCCACCAGCACTTCCCGGATGAGAGGGAGCTCTGGGGCCAACGTCCTGACTTTC. Residues: CATSTSRMRGSSGANVLTF.

The CDR3 spells CASSLADSNTQYF. The CDR3 nucleotides read TGTGCCAGCAGCTTAGCTGATTCGAATACGCAGTATTTT. The chain is built from TRBV7-2 and TRBJ2-3; no reliable D call. Germline lookup yields CDR1 SGHTA and CDR2 FQGNSA. V gave up 0 bases and J gave up 7 bases, with 8 bases separating them. The CDR3 spans 13 residues.

Only a few counts were recorded for this clone. The genes are TRBV19 and TRBJ1-1, with D possibly matching TRBD1 (6 bases). This CDR3 is 12 amino acids long. CDR1 and CDR2 from the germline V gene are LNHDA and SQIVND (reference sequence). Between the trimmed V and J ends, which lost 8 bases and 8 bases, there was a span of 15 bases. The CDR3 reads CASYTAQGEAFF. In DNA, the CDR3 is TGTGCCAGTTATACGGCACAGGGAGAAGCTTTCTTT.

The chain couples TRBV9 to TRBJ2-3, with D unclear. Trimming stripped 3 bases from V and 3 bases from J, with 8 bases between. Germline assignment: CDR1 SGDLS and CDR2 YYNGEE. This CDR3 has 13 residues. Here the CDR3 DNA reads TGTGCCAGCAGCGGACTGGGGACAGATACGCAGTATTTT. Its translation: CASSGLGTDTQYF.

The chain combines TRBV19 with TRBJ1-1; D might be TRBD1 (5 bases). Germline V gene lookup returns CDR1 LNHDA and CDR2 SQIVND (reference sequence). The CDR3 is made up of 20 amino acids. V was trimmed by 5 bases and J by 4 bases, leaving 32 bases between them. The CDR3 reads CASSLIRSYREINGGTEAFF. The CDR3, as DNA: TGTGCCAGTAGTCTAATCCGCTCCTACCGGGAAATCAACGGGGGCACTGAAGCTTTCTTT.

The chain joins TRBV5-1 to TRBJ1-2; unclear D gene. CDR3 length: 13 residues. Germline CDR1 reads SGHRS; CDR2 reads YFSETQ. Trimming took 1 base from V and 5 from J, leaving 9 bases between them. The CDR3 spells CASSLLRDYGYTF. Written as DNA, the CDR3 is TGCGCCAGCAGCTTGCTCCGGGATTATGGCTACACCTTC.

The V call is TRBV5-1, the J call TRBJ1-2, with a possible D match to TRBD1 (5 bases). V lost 6 bases and J lost 2, with 14 bases in between. The CDR3 has 14 amino acids. CDR1 and CDR2 from the germline V gene are SGHRS and YFSETQ. CDR3 loop: CASTQNGGNYGYTF. DNA of the CDR3: TGCGCCAGCACTCAAAATGGGGGGAACTATGGCTACACCTTC.

The chain links TRBV5-1 to TRBJ1-1; 7 nucleotides line up with TRBD1. This CDR3 contains 14 residues. Per the germline V gene, CDR1 is SGHRS and CDR2 is YFSETQ. V shed 4 bases, J shed 4 bases, and the junction held 7 bases outside the gene matches. The CDR3 DNA is TGCGCCAGCAGCCGCGGACAGGAGGGCACTGAAGCTTTCTTT. Protein sequence: CASSRGQEGTEAFF.

This chain connects TRBV10-3 to TRBJ2-7, with D unclear. This CDR3 comprises 14 residues. Germline CDR1 and CDR2: ENHRY and SYGVKD. With 2 bases removed from V and 2 bases from J, the gap between germline ends came to 10 bases. CDR3 region: CAISETQRTYEQYF. The CDR3 DNA sequence: TGTGCCATCAGTGAGACACAGCGAACCTACGAGCAGTACTTC.

V and J are TRBV6-5 and TRBJ1-5, with 8 bases fitting TRBD1. Germline trimming cut 6 bases from V and 5 bases from J; bases unmatched to any gene: 9. CDR3 length: 15 residues. Germline values: CDR1 MNHEY, CDR2 SVGAGI. The CDR3: CASRRTGYPHQPQHF. Here the CDR3 DNA reads TGTGCCAGCAGACGGACAGGGTACCCCCATCAGCCCCAGCATTTT.

V and J are TRBV29-1 and TRBJ2-3; 8 bases map to TRBD2. CDR1 is SQVTM, CDR2 ANQGSEA, per germline. Trimming removed 5 bases from V and 6 bases from J; junction bases left unmatched: 13. The CDR3 loop spans 15 amino acids. CDR3 DNA sequence: TGCAGCGTTCGGCGGGGGGCCGACTGGGGGGATACGCAGTATTTT. Translation gives CSVRRGADWGDTQYF.

V and J are TRBV9 and TRBJ2-7; D perhaps matches TRBD1 (6 bases). CDR1 is SGDLS, CDR2 YYNGEE, per germline. The CDR3 runs to 14 residues. Deletions cut 2 bases from V and 2 bases from J, with 11 bases between. The CDR3 reads CASSVAPGAYEQYF. The DNA of the CDR3 is TGTGCCAGCAGCGTGGCCCCAGGGGCCTACGAGCAGTACTTC. The full variable domain, with the rest looked up from reference TRBV9 and TRBJ2-7, is DSGVTQTPKHLITATGQRVTLRCSPRSGDLSVYWYQQSLDQGLQFLIQYYNGEERAKGNILERFSAQQFPDLHSELNLSSLELGDSALYFCASSVAPGAYEQYFGPGTRLTVT.